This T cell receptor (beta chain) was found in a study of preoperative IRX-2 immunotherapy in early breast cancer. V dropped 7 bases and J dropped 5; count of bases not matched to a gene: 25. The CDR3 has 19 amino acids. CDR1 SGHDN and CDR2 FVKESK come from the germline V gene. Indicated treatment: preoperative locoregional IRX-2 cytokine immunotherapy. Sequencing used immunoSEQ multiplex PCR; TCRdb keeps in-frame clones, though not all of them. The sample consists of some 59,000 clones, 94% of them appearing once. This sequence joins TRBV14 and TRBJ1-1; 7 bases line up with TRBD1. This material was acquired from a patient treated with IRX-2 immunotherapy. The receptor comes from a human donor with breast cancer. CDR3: CASKPIRRQGGQTWTEAFF. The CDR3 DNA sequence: TGTGCCAGCAAACCCATCCGAAGACAGGGCGGGCAAACGTGGACTGAAGCTTTCTTT.